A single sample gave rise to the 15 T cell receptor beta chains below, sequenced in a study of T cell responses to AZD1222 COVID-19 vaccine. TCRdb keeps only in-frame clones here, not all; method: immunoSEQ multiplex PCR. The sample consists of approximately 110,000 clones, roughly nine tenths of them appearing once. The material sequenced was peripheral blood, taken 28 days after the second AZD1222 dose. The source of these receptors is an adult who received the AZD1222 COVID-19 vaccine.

The CDR3 here is CASTAGRYQPQHF. CDR3 DNA sequence: TGTGCCAGTACGGCAGGGAGATATCAGCCCCAGCATTTT. V and J are TRBV19 and TRBJ1-5, with TRBD1 as a possible D gene (5 bases). Germline V CDR1 and CDR2: LNHDA, SQIVND (reference sequence). The CDR3 runs 13 residues. Trimming shortened V by 7 bases and J by 5 bases, and 12 bases separated the two germline ends.

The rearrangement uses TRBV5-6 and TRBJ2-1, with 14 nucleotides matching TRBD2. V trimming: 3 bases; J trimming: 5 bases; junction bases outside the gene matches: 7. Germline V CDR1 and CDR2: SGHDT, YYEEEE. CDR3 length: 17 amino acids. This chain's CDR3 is CASSWGLAGVRDNEQFF. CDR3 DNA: TGTGCCAGCAGCTGGGGACTAGCGGGAGTTAGGGACAATGAGCAGTTCTTC.

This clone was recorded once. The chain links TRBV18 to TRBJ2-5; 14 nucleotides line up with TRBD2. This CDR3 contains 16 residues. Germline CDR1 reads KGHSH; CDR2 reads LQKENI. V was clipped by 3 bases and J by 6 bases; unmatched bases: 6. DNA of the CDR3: TGTGCCAGCTCACCCCCCGGGACTAGCGGGAGAAAGACCCAGTACTTC. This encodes CASSPPGTSGRKTQYF.

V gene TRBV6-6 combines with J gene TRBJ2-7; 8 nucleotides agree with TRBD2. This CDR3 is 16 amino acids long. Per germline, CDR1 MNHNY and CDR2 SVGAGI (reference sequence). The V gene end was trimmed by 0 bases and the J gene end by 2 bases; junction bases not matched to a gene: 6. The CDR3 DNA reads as TGTGCCAGCAGTTACTCGGCTAGCGGGCCAACCTACGAGCAGTACTTC. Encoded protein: CASSYSASGPTYEQYF.

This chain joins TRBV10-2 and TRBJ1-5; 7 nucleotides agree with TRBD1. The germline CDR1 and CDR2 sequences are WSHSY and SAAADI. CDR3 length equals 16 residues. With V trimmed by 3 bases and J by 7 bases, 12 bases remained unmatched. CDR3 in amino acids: CASSDIMGAGGQPQHF. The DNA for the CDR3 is TGCGCCAGCAGTGATATCATGGGGGCAGGGGGACAGCCCCAGCATTTT.

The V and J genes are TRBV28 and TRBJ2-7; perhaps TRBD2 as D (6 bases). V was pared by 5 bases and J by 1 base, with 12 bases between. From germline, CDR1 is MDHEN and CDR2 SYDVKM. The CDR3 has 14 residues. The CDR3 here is CASSRDSASYEQYF. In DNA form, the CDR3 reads TGTGCCAGCAGTAGGGACTCAGCTTCCTACGAGCAGTACTTC.

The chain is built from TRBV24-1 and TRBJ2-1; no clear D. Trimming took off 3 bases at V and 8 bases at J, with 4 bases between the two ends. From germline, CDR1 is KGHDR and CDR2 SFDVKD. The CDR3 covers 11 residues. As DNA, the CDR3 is TGTGCCACCAGTGATCTTTATGAGCAGTTCTTC. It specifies CATSDLYEQFF.

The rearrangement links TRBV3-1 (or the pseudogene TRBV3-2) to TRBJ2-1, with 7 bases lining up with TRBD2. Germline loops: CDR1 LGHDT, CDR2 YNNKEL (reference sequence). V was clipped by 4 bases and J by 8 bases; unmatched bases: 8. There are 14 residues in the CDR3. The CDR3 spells CASSPGGGWDEQFF. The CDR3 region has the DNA TGTGCCAGCAGCCCCGGGGGAGGGTGGGATGAGCAGTTCTTC.

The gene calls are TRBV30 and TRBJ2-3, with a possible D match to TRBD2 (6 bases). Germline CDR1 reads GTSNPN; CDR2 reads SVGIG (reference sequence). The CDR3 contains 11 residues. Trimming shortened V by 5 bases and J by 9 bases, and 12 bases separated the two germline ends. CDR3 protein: CAWVGLSTQYF. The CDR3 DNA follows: TGTGCCTGGGTCGGACTATCGACGCAGTATTTT. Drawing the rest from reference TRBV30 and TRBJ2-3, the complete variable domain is SQTIHQWPATLVQPVGSPLSLECTVEGTSNPNLYWYRQAAGRGLQLLFYSVGIGQISSEVPQNLSASRPQDRQFILSSKKLLLSDSGFYLCAWVGLSTQYFGPGTRLTVL.

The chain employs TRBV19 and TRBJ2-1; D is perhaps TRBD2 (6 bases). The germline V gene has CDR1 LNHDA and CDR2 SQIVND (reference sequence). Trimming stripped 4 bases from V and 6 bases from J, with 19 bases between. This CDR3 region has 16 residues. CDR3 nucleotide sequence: TGTGCCAGTAGTACCCCGGACTACCTCCTCGGCAATGAGCAGTTCTTC. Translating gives CASSTPDYLLGNEQFF.

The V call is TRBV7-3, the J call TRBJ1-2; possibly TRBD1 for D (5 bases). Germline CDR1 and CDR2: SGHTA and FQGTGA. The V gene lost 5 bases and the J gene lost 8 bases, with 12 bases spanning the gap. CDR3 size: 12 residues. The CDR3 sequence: CASSHPGVGYTF. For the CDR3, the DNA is TGTGCCAGCAGCCACCCGGGGGTAGGCTACACCTTC.

For the CDR3, the DNA is TGTGCCAGCAGCCAAGATCGGGGCCTCGGGACAGGACCAGGTGGGGGCTACACCTTC. Translated: CASSQDRGLGTGPGGGYTF. The V call is TRBV14, the J call TRBJ1-2, with TRBD1 identical over 8 bases. Germline CDR1 SGHDN, CDR2 FVKESK. CDR3 length: 19 residues. The trim removed 0 bases at V and 8 bases at J, leaving 20 bases unmatched.

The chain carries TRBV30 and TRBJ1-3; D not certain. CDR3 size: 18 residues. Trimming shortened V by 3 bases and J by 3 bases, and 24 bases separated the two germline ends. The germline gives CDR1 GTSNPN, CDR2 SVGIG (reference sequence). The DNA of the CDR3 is TGTGCCTGGAGATTTTTTGGAATGGCGCGACCGGATGGAAACACCATATATTTT. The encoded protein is CAWRFFGMARPDGNTIYF. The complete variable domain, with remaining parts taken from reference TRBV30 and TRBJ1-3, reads SQTIHQWPATLVQPVGSPLSLECTVEGTSNPNLYWYRQAAGRGLQLLFYSVGIGQISSEVPQNLSASRPQDRQFILSSKKLLLSDSGFYLCAWRFFGMARPDGNTIYFGEGSWLTVV.

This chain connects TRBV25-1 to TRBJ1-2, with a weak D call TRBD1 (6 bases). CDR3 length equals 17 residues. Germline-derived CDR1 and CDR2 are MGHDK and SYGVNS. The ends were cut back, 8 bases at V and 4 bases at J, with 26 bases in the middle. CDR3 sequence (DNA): TGTGCCAGCTTCTCGGGGGACTTCTCTTTGGGGGCCTATGGCTACACCTTC. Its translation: CASFSGDFSLGAYGYTF.

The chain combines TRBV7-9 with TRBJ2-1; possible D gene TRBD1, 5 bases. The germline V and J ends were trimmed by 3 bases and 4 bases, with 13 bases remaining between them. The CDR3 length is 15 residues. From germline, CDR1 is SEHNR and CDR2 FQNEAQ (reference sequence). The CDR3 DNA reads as TGTGCCAGCAGCTTGGACACGGGCCTGTACAATGAGCAGTTCTTC. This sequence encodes CASSLDTGLYNEQFF.